A single sample is the source of the 6 T cell receptor beta chains below, sequenced in a study of OX40 agonist ivuxolimab in advanced cancers. Data came from immunoSEQ multiplex PCR; TCRdb stores just in-frame clones and leaves some out. The sample includes over 85,000 clones, roughly nine tenths of them seen just once. This material consisted of CD4+ or CD8+ T cells sorted from blood, taken in a trial of the OX40 agonist ivuxolimab. The receptors were sampled from an adult with an advanced solid tumor such as melanoma, head and neck, liver or kidney cancer.

The chain recombines TRBV21-1 with TRBJ1-1; TRBD1 is taken as the D call from the table, unchecked against the DNA. TRBV21-1 is annotated as a pseudogene. The CDR3 extends over 21 amino acids. The CDR3 DNA reads as TGTGCCAGCCTCAAGGAGGACAGGGGGCCTGGCCTAGACCCCGTGAACACTGAAGCTTTCTTT. This translates into CASLKEDRGPGLDPVNTEAFF.

The chain links TRBV6-1 to TRBJ1-5; no clear D. V was cut by 0 bases and J by 2 bases, with 5 bases left in between. CDR1 is MNHNS, CDR2 SASEGT, per germline. The CDR3 totals 14 residues. The DNA for the CDR3 is TGTGCCAGCAGTGAAGCGACCGGCAATCAGCCCCAGCATTTT. As protein: CASSEATGNQPQHF.

V gene TRBV5-5 combines with J gene TRBJ1-1; D is ambiguous. Germline V gives CDR1 SGHKS, CDR2 YYEKEE (reference sequence). The CDR3 has 14 amino acids. Trimming stripped 2 bases from V and 0 bases from J, with 8 bases between. DNA for the CDR3: TGTGCCAGCAGCTTTGTCATCATGAACACTGAAGCTTTCTTT. This translates into CASSFVIMNTEAFF.

The chain recombines TRBV6-6 with TRBJ2-5; D gene uncertain. Trimming stripped 2 bases from V and 1 base from J, with 8 bases between. The CDR3 spans 14 residues. Per the germline V gene, CDR1 is MNHNY and CDR2 is SVGAGI (reference sequence). The CDR3 loop is CASSYGQVQETQYF. The CDR3 DNA is TGTGCCAGCAGTTACGGTCAGGTCCAAGAGACCCAGTACTTC.

V is TRBV5-1 and J is TRBJ2-5; D is perhaps TRBD1 or TRBD2 (5 bases each). With 6 bases removed from V and 4 bases from J, the gap between germline ends came to 16 bases. The CDR3 is 14 amino acids. Germline assignment: CDR1 SGHRS and CDR2 YFSETQ. CDR3 sequence: CASTPGTLGETQYF. In DNA form, the CDR3 reads TGCGCCAGCACCCCCGGGACGTTGGGAGAGACCCAGTACTTC.

V usage is TRBV4-2 and J usage is TRBJ2-1; 14 bases align to TRBD2. There are 15 residues in the CDR3. J was trimmed by 7 bases and V by 4 bases; bases with no gene match: 3. From germline, CDR1 is LGHNA and CDR2 YNFKEQ. The CDR3 sequence is CASSPRTSGRNEQFF. CDR3 sequence (DNA): TGTGCCAGCAGCCCAAGGACTAGCGGGAGGAATGAGCAGTTCTTC.